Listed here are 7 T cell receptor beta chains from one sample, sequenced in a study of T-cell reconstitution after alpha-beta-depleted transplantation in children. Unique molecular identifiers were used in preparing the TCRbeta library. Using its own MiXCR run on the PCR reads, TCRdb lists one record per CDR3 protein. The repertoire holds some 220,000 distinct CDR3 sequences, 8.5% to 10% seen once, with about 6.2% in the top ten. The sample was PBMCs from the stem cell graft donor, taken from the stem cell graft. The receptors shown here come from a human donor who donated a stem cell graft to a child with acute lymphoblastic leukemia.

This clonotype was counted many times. In DNA, the CDR3 is TGTGCCAGCAGCTCAGGGGAAATCGATGAAAAACTGTTTTTT. It codes for CASSSGEIDEKLFF. This chain links TRBV9 with TRBJ1-4, with a weak D call TRBD1 (6 bases). From germline, CDR1 is SGDLS and CDR2 YYNGEE. This CDR3 has 14 amino acids. Between the trimmed V and J ends, which lost 4 bases and 6 bases, there was a span of 13 bases. Using reference TRBV9 and TRBJ1-4 for the parts outside the CDR3, the full variable domain is DSGVTQTPKHLITATGQRVTLRCSPRSGDLSVYWYQQSLDQGLQFLIQYYNGEERAKGNILERFSAQQFPDLHSELNLSSLELGDSALYFCASSSGEIDEKLFFGSGTQLSVL.

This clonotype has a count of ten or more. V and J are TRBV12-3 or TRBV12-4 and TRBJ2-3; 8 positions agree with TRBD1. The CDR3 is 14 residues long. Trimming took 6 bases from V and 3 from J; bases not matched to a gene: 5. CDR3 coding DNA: TGTGCCAGCAGGTATACAGGGGGGACAGATACGCAGTATTTT. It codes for CASRYTGGTDTQYF.

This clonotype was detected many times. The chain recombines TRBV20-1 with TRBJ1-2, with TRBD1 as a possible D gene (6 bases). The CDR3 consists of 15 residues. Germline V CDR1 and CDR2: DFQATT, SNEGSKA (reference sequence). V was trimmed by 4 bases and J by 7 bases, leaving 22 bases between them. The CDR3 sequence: CSATPGGGDSLGYTF. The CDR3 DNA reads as TGCAGTGCTACTCCTGGAGGGGGAGATTCCCTTGGCTACACCTTC.

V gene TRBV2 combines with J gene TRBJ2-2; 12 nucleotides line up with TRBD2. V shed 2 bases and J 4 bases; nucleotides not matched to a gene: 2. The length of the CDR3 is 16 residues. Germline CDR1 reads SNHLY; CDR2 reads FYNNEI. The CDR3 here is CASSELAGGLTGELFF. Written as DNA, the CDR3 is TGTGCCAGCAGTGAACTAGCGGGGGGGCTCACCGGGGAGCTGTTTTTT.

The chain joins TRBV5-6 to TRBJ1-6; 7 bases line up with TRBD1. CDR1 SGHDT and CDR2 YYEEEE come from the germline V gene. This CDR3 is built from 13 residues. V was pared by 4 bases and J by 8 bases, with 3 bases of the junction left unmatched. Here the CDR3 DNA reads TGTGCCAGCAGCGATGACAGGGATTCACCCCTCCACTTT. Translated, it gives CASSDDRDSPLHF.

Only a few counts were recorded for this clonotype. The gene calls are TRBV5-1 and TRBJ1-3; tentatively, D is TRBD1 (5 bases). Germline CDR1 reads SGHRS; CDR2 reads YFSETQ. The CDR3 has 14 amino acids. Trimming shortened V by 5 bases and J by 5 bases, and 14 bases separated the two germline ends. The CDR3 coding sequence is TGCGCCAGCAGTTTGATGGAGGGGCGAAACACCATATATTTT. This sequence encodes CASSLMEGRNTIYF.

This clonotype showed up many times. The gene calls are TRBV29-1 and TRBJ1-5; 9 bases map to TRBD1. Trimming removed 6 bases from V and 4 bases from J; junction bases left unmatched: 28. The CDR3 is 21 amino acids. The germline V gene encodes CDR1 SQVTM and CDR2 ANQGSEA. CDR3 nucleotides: TGCAGCGTACCGGGGTTGACAGGGGGTAGGGGTGTTCTGTCGGGAAATCAGCCCCAGCATTTT. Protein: CSVPGLTGGRGVLSGNQPQHF.